The clone carrying this TCR beta chain was detected a few times. Its antigen is currently unknown. The data are from a study of cytomegalovirus exposure and HLA in healthy donors. Study-level points and caveats: TCR beta V segments were, for the most part, productive about 87% or about 30% of the time in an earlier analysis.

Germline CDR1 SEHNR, CDR2 FQNEAQ (reference sequence). V dropped 5 bases and J dropped 5 bases, with 15 bases sitting between them. The CDR3 contains 14 residues. Both 60 Vbeta primers and 13 Jbeta primers went into the PCR. Assay: immunoSEQ multiplex PCR; the TCRdb copy retains only in-frame clones and omits some. Counted here are about 120,000 clones, 67% occurring once; the ten biggest clones make up roughly 8.7%. This receptor was obtained from a man younger than 35 in good health and CMV-seropositive. V usage is TRBV7-9 and J usage is TRBJ1-1, with D perhaps matching TRBD1 (5 bases). Material for sequencing was PBMCs. This chain's CDR3 is CASSRLGLQTEAFF. The CDR3 nucleotides read TGTGCCAGCAGCAGATTGGGACTTCAAACTGAAGCTTTCTTT. The variable domain in full, completed from reference TRBV7-9 and TRBJ1-1, reads DTGVSQNPRHKITKRGQNVTFRCDPISEHNRLYWYRQTLGQGPEFLTYFQNEAQLEKSRLLSDRFSAERPKGSFSTLEIQRTEQGDSAMYLCASSRLGLQTEAFFGQGTRLTVV.